What follows are 30 T cell receptor beta chains derived from one specimen sequenced in a study of T cell responses to AZD1222 COVID-19 vaccine. Clones were sequenced by immunoSEQ multiplex PCR, and TCRdb holds only the in-frame ones, with some missing. The sample holds 140,000 to 150,000 clones, 90% to 95% seen once. The sequences come from peripheral blood, collected on day 0 of AZD1222 vaccination. The receptors shown here come from an adult in good health.

The V call is TRBV6-5, the J call TRBJ2-7; D is perhaps TRBD1 (6 bases). Germline CDR1 is MNHEY and CDR2 is SVGAGI. V dropped 8 bases and J dropped 2 bases, with 16 bases sitting between them. The length of the CDR3 is 14 residues. CDR3 loop: CASFRTGPTYEQYF. The CDR3 nucleotides read TGTGCCAGCTTCCGCACAGGGCCGACCTACGAGCAGTACTTC.

This CDR3 is CASSFGDKPHYGYTF. CDR3 nucleotide sequence: TGTGCCAGCAGCTTCGGGGACAAACCTCACTATGGCTACACCTTC. V and J are TRBV5-4 and TRBJ1-2, with a weak D call TRBD1 (6 bases). Trimming cost V 2 bases and J 3 bases, with 14 bases left between them. Germline V CDR1 and CDR2: SGHNT, YYREEE (reference sequence). There are 15 residues in the CDR3.

The chain carries TRBV27 and TRBJ2-3; 8 bases are a match to TRBD2. This CDR3 is built from 17 residues. CDR1 is MNHEY and CDR2 is SMNVEV in the germline V gene (reference sequence). V gave up 6 bases and J gave up 6 bases; unmatched junction bases: 17. This CDR3 reads CASSPRAGVVMRDTQYF. Written as DNA, the CDR3 is TGTGCCAGCAGCCCTCGAGCGGGAGTGGTCATGAGGGATACGCAGTATTTT.

V usage is TRBV7-9 and J usage is TRBJ2-1; D is possibly TRBD2 (6 bases). The V gene's germline CDR1 is SEHNR and CDR2 FQNEAQ (reference sequence). V lost 10 bases to trimming and J lost 0 bases, with 10 bases between them. The CDR3 sequence is 13 residues long. The CDR3, as DNA: TGTGCCACCAGGGAGGTCTCCTACAATGAGCAGTTCTTC. It codes for CATREVSYNEQFF.

In DNA form, the CDR3 reads TGTGCCAGCAGCCCGGGACAGCCAAATCAGCCCCAGCATTTT. Protein product: CASSPGQPNQPQHF. J is TRBJ1-5 and V is TRBV7-9, with 7 bases fitting TRBD1. Germline V CDR1 and CDR2: SEHNR, FQNEAQ (reference sequence). V gave up 5 bases and J gave up 4 bases; unmatched junction bases: 5. The CDR3 has 14 amino acids.

The rearrangement joins TRBV4-3 to TRBJ1-2, with D perhaps TRBD1 (5 bases). From germline, CDR1 is LGHNA and CDR2 YSLEER. The length of the CDR3 is 15 residues. Trimming cost V 2 bases and J 3 bases, with 13 bases left between them. CDR3 region: CASSQYDAGDYGYTF. In nucleotides, the CDR3 is TGCGCCAGCAGCCAATATGACGCGGGGGACTATGGCTACACCTTC.

The chain joins TRBV7-9 to TRBJ1-6; the D is unclear. The CDR3 spans 16 residues. Per the germline V gene, CDR1 is SEHNR and CDR2 is FQNEAQ (reference sequence). Trimming removed 1 base at V and 1 base at J, with 8 bases between. CDR3: CASSLEAGSYNSPLHF. The CDR3 DNA sequence: TGTGCCAGCAGCTTAGAGGCGGGATCCTATAATTCACCCCTCCACTTT.

The rearrangement uses TRBV11-2 and TRBJ1-5; D call uncertain. The CDR3 loop spans 14 amino acids. Germline CDR1 is SGHAT and CDR2 is FQNNGV. V shed 3 bases and J shed 3 bases, with 9 bases lying between them. The CDR3 loop is CASSFGGLNQPQHF. DNA for the CDR3: TGTGCCAGCAGCTTTGGAGGTCTCAATCAGCCCCAGCATTTT. Full variable domain (missing parts from reference TRBV11-2 and TRBJ1-5): EAGVAQSPRYKIIEKRQSVAFWCNPISGHATLYWYQQILGQGPKLLIQFQNNGVVDDSQLPKDRFSAERLKGVDSTLKIQPAKLEDSAVYLCASSFGGLNQPQHFGDGTRLSIL.

This clone was seen only once. The gene calls are TRBV20-1 and TRBJ1-2; TRBD1 aligns across 7 bases. Germline CDR1 is DFQATT and CDR2 is SNEGSKA (reference sequence). The V gene end was trimmed by 3 bases and the J gene end by 8 bases; junction bases not matched to a gene: 9. This CDR3 is built from 13 residues. The CDR3 DNA sequence: TGCAGTGCTAGTCTCTCGACAGGGAGCGGCTACACCTTC. This gives the protein CSASLSTGSGYTF.

The chain couples TRBV27 to TRBJ2-5; D is unclear. The length of the CDR3 is 14 residues. CDR1 and CDR2 from the germline V gene are MNHEY and SMNVEV (reference sequence). V lost 3 bases and J lost 7, with 15 bases in between. This CDR3 is CASSLRTGGGTQYF. The CDR3 DNA reads as TGTGCCAGCAGTTTGCGGACGGGCGGTGGGACCCAGTACTTC.

This clone was recorded only once. This chain uses TRBV2 with TRBJ2-1; perhaps TRBD2 as D (5 bases). Germline CDR1 SNHLY, CDR2 FYNNEI. Trimming took off 7 bases at V and 10 bases at J, with 14 bases between the two ends. The CDR3 spans 12 residues. The CDR3 sequence is CASNQEAEEQFF. As DNA, the CDR3 is TGTGCCAGCAACCAGGAGGCGGAAGAGCAGTTCTTC.

The V call is TRBV24-1, the J call TRBJ2-7; 11 bases match TRBD2. Germline CDR1 and CDR2: KGHDR and SFDVKD. This CDR3 spans 15 amino acids. V trimming: 3 bases; J trimming: 3 bases; junction bases outside the gene matches: 3. CDR3 sequence (DNA): TGTGCCACCAGTGATGGTAGCGGGAGGGTCTACGAGCAGTACTTC. Encoded protein: CATSDGSGRVYEQYF.

The chain carries TRBV19 and TRBJ1-2; a possible D gene is TRBD1 (5 bases). This CDR3 spans 14 amino acids. Trimming took 5 bases from V and 8 from J, leaving 18 bases between them. Germline V gene lookup returns CDR1 LNHDA and CDR2 SQIVND (reference sequence). CDR3 region: CASSLSPARAGYTF. CDR3 coding DNA: TGTGCCAGTAGTCTCAGCCCAGCCAGGGCCGGCTACACCTTC.

The CDR3 DNA follows: TGTGCCAGCAGTCCATTCCGGGACAGAGGTCAGCCCCAGCATTTT. It translates to CASSPFRDRGQPQHF. J is TRBJ1-5 and V is TRBV28, with 7 positions matching TRBD1. Germline-derived CDR1 and CDR2 are MDHEN and SYDVKM. Trimming removed 5 bases from V and 6 bases from J; junction bases left unmatched: 10. This CDR3 spans 15 amino acids.

This clone came up once. The chain joins TRBV4-2 to TRBJ1-5, with a possible D match to TRBD1 (6 bases). Trimming cost V 3 bases and J 1 base, with 16 bases left between them. The CDR3 contains 17 residues. In germline, CDR1 is LGHNA, CDR2 YNFKEQ. CDR3 region: CASSHDPWGGSNQPQHF. In nucleotides, the CDR3 is TGTGCCAGCAGCCATGACCCCTGGGGGGGCAGCAATCAGCCCCAGCATTTT.

This chain connects TRBV28 to TRBJ2-3, with TRBD2 matching over 13 bases. The CDR3 loop spans 16 amino acids. With 5 bases clipped from V and 3 bases from J, the junction kept 5 bases outside the gene matches. Germline lookup yields CDR1 MDHEN and CDR2 SYDVKM. CDR3 bases: TGTGCCAGCAGTCCCCAACTAGCGGGAGGGACAGATACGCAGTATTTT. This sequence encodes CASSPQLAGGTDTQYF. The complete variable domain, with remaining parts taken from reference TRBV28 and TRBJ2-3, reads DVKVTQSSRYLVKRTGEKVFLECVQDMDHENMFWYRQDPGLGLRLIYFSYDVKMKEKGDIPEGYSVSREKKERFSLILESASTNQTSMYLCASSPQLAGGTDTQYFGPGTRLTVL.

This chain connects TRBV7-9 to TRBJ2-1, with unresolved D. Deletions cut 6 bases from V and 7 bases from J, with 4 bases between. Germline V CDR1 and CDR2: SEHNR, FQNEAQ (reference sequence). CDR3 length: 10 amino acids. CDR3 region: CASRGNEQFF. CDR3 nucleotide sequence: TGTGCCAGCAGGGGGAATGAGCAGTTCTTC. The full variable domain, completed using reference TRBV7-9 and TRBJ2-1, is DTGVSQNPRHKITKRGQNVTFRCDPISEHNRLYWYRQTLGQGPEFLTYFQNEAQLEKSRLLSDRFSAERPKGSFSTLEIQRTEQGDSAMYLCASRGNEQFFGPGTRLTVL.

The CDR3 loop is CASIPRRGDTEAFF. CDR3 DNA sequence: TGTGCCAGTATCCCTCGGCGTGGGGACACTGAAGCTTTCTTT. V gene TRBV19 combines with J gene TRBJ1-1; D gene uncertain. Deletions cut 7 bases from V and 3 bases from J, with 15 bases between. CDR1 is LNHDA and CDR2 is SQIVND in the germline V gene (reference sequence). This CDR3 has 14 residues.

A remark on this clone: In the same sample, other DNA sequences code for this CDR3. V and J are TRBV6-5 and TRBJ2-2; D call uncertain. Germline-derived CDR1 and CDR2 are MNHEY and SVGAGI. The CDR3 totals 12 residues. Trimming stripped 4 bases from V and 5 bases from J, with 5 bases between. The CDR3 spells CASSSDTGELFF. CDR3 bases: TGTGCCAGCAGTTCGGATACCGGGGAGCTGTTTTTT.

This chain connects TRBV4-3 to TRBJ2-7; D may be TRBD1 (6 bases). Germline V CDR1 and CDR2: LGHNA, YSLEER. The CDR3 loop spans 13 amino acids. Trimming took 0 bases from V and 9 from J, leaving 12 bases between them. DNA for the CDR3: TGCGCCAGCAGCCAAGAATACAGGGCAGGGCAGTACTTC. Translating gives CASSQEYRAGQYF.

V and J are TRBV3-1 (or the pseudogene TRBV3-2) and TRBJ1-6; D gene unclear. Germline V CDR1 and CDR2: LGHDT, YNNKEL (reference sequence). CDR3 length equals 13 residues. Trimming shortened V by 2 bases and J by 8 bases, and 7 bases separated the two germline ends. CDR3 sequence: CASSQSGDSPLHF. The CDR3 DNA is TGTGCCAGCAGCCAATCCGGGGATTCACCCCTCCACTTT.

The sample holds one count of this clone. This chain uses TRBV7-2 with TRBJ1-1; no firm D call. V was clipped by 3 bases and J by 2 bases, with 10 bases between them. The CDR3 totals 14 residues. The germline V gene has CDR1 SGHTA and CDR2 FQGNSA. The CDR3 here is CASSFFQINTEAFF. CDR3 bases: TGTGCCAGCAGCTTTTTTCAGATAAACACTGAAGCTTTCTTT. The full variable domain, its missing parts supplied by reference TRBV7-2 and TRBJ1-1, is GAGVSQSPSNKVTEKGKDVELRCDPISGHTALYWYRQSLGQGLEFLIYFQGNSAPDKSGLPSDRFSAERTGGSVSTLTIQRTQQEDSAVYLCASSFFQINTEAFFGQGTRLTVV.

The chain recombines TRBV6-2 or TRBV6-3 with TRBJ1-2; D may be TRBD1 (5 bases). This CDR3 is 13 amino acids long. Germline CDR1 reads MNHEY; CDR2 reads SVGEGT. V was pared by 5 bases and J by 3 bases, with 10 bases between. CDR3 residues: CASSPREDYGYTF. The CDR3 DNA is TGTGCCAGCAGTCCCAGGGAGGACTATGGCTACACCTTC.

This clone has only one observation. This sequence joins TRBV4-2 and TRBJ1-1; D is unresolved. There are 12 residues in the CDR3. Germline-derived CDR1 and CDR2 are LGHNA and YNFKEQ. V was shortened by 7 bases and J by 1 base, with 7 bases between the two germline ends. The CDR3 protein is CASKWGNTEAFF. In nucleotides, the CDR3 is TGTGCCAGCAAGTGGGGGAACACTGAAGCTTTCTTT.

CDR3 bases: TGTGCCAGCAGCTTTGACGGACCGAACACCGGGGAGCTGTTTTTT. It specifies CASSFDGPNTGELFF. The chain joins TRBV11-3 to TRBJ2-2; D unresolved. This CDR3 has 15 residues. Between the trimmed V and J ends, which lost 3 bases and 0 bases, there was a span of 8 bases. CDR1 and CDR2 (germline): SGHNT, YENEEA. Looking up the rest from reference TRBV11-3 and TRBJ2-2 gives the full variable domain: EAGVVQSPRYKIIEKKQPVAFWCNPISGHNTLYWYLQNLGQGPELLIRYENEEAVDDSQLPKDRFSAERLKGVDSTLKIQPAELGDSAVYLCASSFDGPNTGELFFGEGSRLTVL.

The rearrangement uses TRBV19 and TRBJ2-1, with 7 bases lining up with TRBD2. The CDR3 is 17 amino acids. V was pared by 5 bases and J by 4 bases, with 14 bases of the junction left unmatched. The germline CDR1 and CDR2 sequences are LNHDA and SQIVND (reference sequence). CDR3 sequence (DNA): TGTGCCAGTAGTCCCCAGCGACTAGCCTCTGGTTACAATGAGCAGTTCTTC. Translation: CASSPQRLASGYNEQFF.

This clone was seen only once. The chain employs TRBV9 and TRBJ1-3; possibly TRBD1 for D (6 bases). Germline V gives CDR1 SGDLS, CDR2 YYNGEE. The CDR3 runs to 16 residues. With 0 bases removed from V and 4 bases from J, the gap between germline ends came to 14 bases. CDR3 in DNA: TGTGCCAGCAGCGTAGTTGACAGGACGGCCGGAAACACCATATATTTT. This encodes CASSVVDRTAGNTIYF.

This chain links TRBV6-5 with TRBJ2-7; D is uncertain. V shed 2 bases and J shed 0 bases, with 14 bases lying between them. Germline lookup yields CDR1 MNHEY and CDR2 SVGAGI. This CDR3 has 16 residues. The CDR3: CASSYGSAMSSYEQYF. CDR3 nucleotide sequence: TGTGCCAGCAGTTACGGGTCGGCTATGAGCTCCTACGAGCAGTACTTC.

V and J are TRBV28 and TRBJ2-1; 7 bases fit TRBD2. V lost 1 base to trimming and J lost 2 bases; unmatched junction nucleotides: 5. The CDR3 totals 16 residues. Per germline, CDR1 MDHEN and CDR2 SYDVKM. The CDR3 DNA reads TGTGCCAGCAGTTTATCCGGACTAGGCACCTACAATGAGCAGTTCTTC. Protein sequence: CASSLSGLGTYNEQFF.

J is TRBJ2-1 and V is TRBV5-8; weak D call: TRBD2 (5 bases). This CDR3 contains 14 residues. From germline, CDR1 is SGHTS and CDR2 YDEGEE. The V end was cut by 4 bases, the J end by 6 bases, with 14 bases between. The DNA for the CDR3 is TGTGCCAGCAGCCATCGGGAATTCTTCAATGAGCAGTTCTTC. This encodes CASSHREFFNEQFF.